This entry concerns a single TCR beta chain. The data stem from a study of T cells in Graves' hyperthyroidism and ophthalmopathy. Hyperthyroidism was newly diagnosed in patients aged 18 to 65 (duration under 2 months). Regions amplified from RNA transcripts were the TCR beta CDR3 regions. When the TCR CDR3 underwent first-round RT-PCR, the HTBI primer set was used. A single record per CDR3 protein comes from TCRdb applying MiXCR to the multiplex PCR reads. Of 150,000 or so distinct CDR3 sequences in the sample, roughly 23% were seen once. Germline CDR1 MNHNS, CDR2 SASEGT. V lost 5 bases and J lost 7; bases outside the gene matches: 6. The CDR3 loop spans 13 amino acids.

This chain links TRBV6-1 with TRBJ2-7; the match to TRBD1 covers 9 bases. This receptor was obtained from a woman aged 45 to 65 with Graves' hyperthyroidism that later progressed to Graves' ophthalmopathy. The sample taken for sequencing was blood. The CDR3 coding sequence is TGTGCCAGCAGTCCCGGGACAGGGAAAGAGCAGTACTTC. Its protein product is CASSPGTGKEQYF.